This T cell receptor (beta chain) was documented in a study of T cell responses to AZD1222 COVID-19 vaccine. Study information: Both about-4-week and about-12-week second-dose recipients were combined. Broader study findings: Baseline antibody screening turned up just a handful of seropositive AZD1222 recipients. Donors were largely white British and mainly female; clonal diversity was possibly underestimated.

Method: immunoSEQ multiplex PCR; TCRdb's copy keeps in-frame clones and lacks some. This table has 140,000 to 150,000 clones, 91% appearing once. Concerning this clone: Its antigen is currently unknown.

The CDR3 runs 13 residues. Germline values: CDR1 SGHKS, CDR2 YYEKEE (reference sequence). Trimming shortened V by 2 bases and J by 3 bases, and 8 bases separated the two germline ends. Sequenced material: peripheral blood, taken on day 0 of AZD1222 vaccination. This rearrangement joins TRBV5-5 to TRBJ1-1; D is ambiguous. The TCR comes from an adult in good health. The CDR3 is CASSLEPHTEAFF. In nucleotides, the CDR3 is TGTGCCAGCAGCTTAGAACCTCACACTGAAGCTTTCTTT.